This T cell receptor beta chain is from a study of T cells expressing NK-cell markers. Study information: Among eight sequenced donors, seven carried HCMV seropositivity while one was seronegative. Study-level results: The CD3+CD56-NKG2C+ fraction of a handful of donors was also led by these clonotypes. CD8+ T cells in over five donors included dominant NKG2C+ clonotypes at 1.0-7.0%.

For TCR beta, cDNA was produced by 5'RACE template switching with UMIs. TCRdb reprocessed the 5' RACE reads; each CDR3 protein has one entry and no DNA is given. This sample's table has more than 400,000 distinct CDR3 sequences. Notes on this clonotype: Its antigen is as yet unknown.

The CDR3 is made up of 16 amino acids. Looked up from germline, CDR1 is SGHDT and CDR2 is YYEEEE. The chain combines TRBV5-6 with TRBJ2-3; TCRdb's assignment of TRBD2 cannot be checked, as there is no DNA. Material for sequencing was blood T cells: a sorted CD56 or NKG2C T cell subset, CD4+ or CD8+ T cells, or bulk PBMC T cells (not recorded which). This receptor was identified in a woman aged 18 to 75 in good health. CDR3 sequence: CASNEGLAGFTDTQYF.